The subject of this entry is one TCR beta chain. Its antigen is undetermined. Described time point: baseline pretreatment blood. Documented treatment: 15 Gy SBRT to primary tumor, nephrectomy 4 weeks later. The patient's renal cell carcinoma had clear cell pathology. The CDR3 runs 14 residues. The germline V gene has CDR1 MNHNY and CDR2 SVGAGI (reference sequence). J lost 10 bases, V lost 5 bases, and 8 bases had no gene match. The source of the sample is a study of radiation and T cells in renal cell carcinoma. Study summary: Nephrectomy followed 15 Gy stereotactic body radiation by 4 weeks.

Broader study findings: No pretreatment tumor biopsies were available for baseline clonotypes. From baseline, blood top tumor clonotypes peaked at 2 weeks post-radiation.

This table comes from immunoSEQ multiplex PCR, and its TCRdb copy is limited to in-frame clones, with some not included. The data show about 150,000 clones, around 90% seen once. This receptor was obtained from a woman in her 70s with renal cell carcinoma. This sequence joins TRBV6-6 and TRBJ1-6; 7 positions agree with TRBD1. The specimen comprised blood, sampled from a patient whose treatment included radiotherapy and nephrectomy. CDR3 protein: CASSGRGFGSPLHF. The CDR3 nucleotides read TGTGCCAGCAGTGGCAGGGGGTTCGGATCACCCCTCCACTTT.